One sample yielded the 28 T cell receptor beta chains listed below, sequenced in a study of CDR3 diversity in severe acne. TCRdb used MiXCR to reprocess the PCR reads, holding one entry per CDR3 protein. The sample gives 84,000 or so distinct CDR3 sequences, roughly half of which show up once; roughly a tenth is in the top ten. The material sequenced was blood. The source is a male donor in good health, serving as a control.

About this clonotype itself: Compared with germline, one end of the junction differs, possibly owing to a read error. The CDR3 loop is CAISRDSHSGNTIYF. The CDR3 DNA reads as TGTGCCATCAGCAGAGACAGCCACTCTGGAAACACCATATATTTT. The chain combines TRBV15 with TRBJ1-3; TRBD1 might be the D (5 bases). Germline V gives CDR1 LNHNV, CDR2 YYDKDF (reference sequence). The CDR3 runs 15 residues.

This clonotype was recorded only once. The chain couples TRBV7-9 to TRBJ2-2; the D is unclear. Germline CDR1 reads SEHNR; CDR2 reads FQNEAQ (reference sequence). Trimming cost V 6 bases and J 6 bases, with 11 bases left between them. This CDR3 is built from 13 residues. CDR3 sequence (DNA): TGTGCCAGCAGTTCCTCCATCGCCGGGGAGCTGTTTTTT. It codes for CASSSSIAGELFF.

This rearrangement joins TRBV7-3 to TRBJ2-7, with 9 bases that match TRBD1. This CDR3 contains 14 residues. J lost 4 bases, V lost 3 bases, and 4 bases had no gene match. Per germline, CDR1 SGHTA and CDR2 FQGTGA. CDR3 bases: TGTGCCAGCAGCTTGGGAGGGACAGGGTACGAGCAGTACTTC. As protein: CASSLGGTGYEQYF.

This clonotype was counted many times. The chain employs TRBV6-1 and TRBJ1-2; D is possibly TRBD1 (5 bases). Germline CDR1 and CDR2: MNHNS and SASEGT. There are 19 residues in the CDR3. The V gene lost 3 bases and the J gene lost 6 bases, with 29 bases spanning the gap. The CDR3 region has the DNA TGTGCCAGCAGTGAGGAGTGGGGCCCCTTCGAGATCGGGGAGCATGGCTACACCTTC. Its protein product is CASSEEWGPFEIGEHGYTF.

With respect to this clonotype: One junction end disagrees with the germline gene, perhaps due to a read error. J is TRBJ1-6 and V is TRBV6-5; 8 nucleotides line up with TRBD1. Germline values: CDR1 MNHEY, CDR2 SVGAGI. The CDR3 length is 14 residues. The CDR3 region is CAISTDRVNSPLHF. Written as DNA, the CDR3 is TGTGCCATCAGTACGGACAGGGTGAATTCACCCCTCCACTTT.

This clonotype occurred a few times. The chain combines TRBV30 with TRBJ2-5, with D possibly TRBD2 on 6 matching bases. CDR1 is GTSNPN, CDR2 SVGIG, per germline (reference sequence). The ends were cut back, 3 bases at V and 3 bases at J, with 11 bases in the middle. The CDR3 is 13 amino acids. CDR3 amino acids: CAWRNGLKETQYF. Here the CDR3 DNA reads TGTGCCTGGAGAAACGGACTAAAAGAGACCCAGTACTTC.

This clonotype was seen only a few times. The rearrangement links TRBV6-6 to TRBJ1-1; D remains ambiguous. Trimming left V 8 bases short and J 9 bases short, with 19 bases between. CDR3 length equals 13 residues. Germline V gene data show CDR1 as MNHNY and CDR2 as SVGAGI (reference sequence). CDR3 DNA: TGTGCCAGCGGAAGGCAGGAGACACTGAAAGCTTTCTTT. Amino acid sequence: CASGRQETLKAFF.

V gene TRBV2 combines with J gene TRBJ1-1; D is uncertain. V was shortened by 3 bases and J by 0 bases, with 8 bases between the two germline ends. Germline CDR1 reads SNHLY; CDR2 reads FYNNEI. The CDR3 consists of 14 residues. CDR3 sequence reads: CASSEQLMNTEAFF. The CDR3 bases are TGTGCCAGCAGTGAGCAGCTCATGAACACTGAAGCTTTCTTT.

The sample holds a few counts of this clonotype. This may be a read error, as it is one base from a much larger clone. V is TRBV6-6 and J is TRBJ2-1; a weak D match, TRBD2 (5 bases). The germline V gene encodes CDR1 MNHNY and CDR2 SVGAGI (reference sequence). CDR3 length equals 13 residues. Between the trimmed V and J ends, which lost 1 base and 5 bases, there was a span of 6 bases. The chain's CDR3 is CASSYCGHNEQFF. The CDR3 DNA reads as TGTGCCAGCAGTTACTGCGGGCACAATGAGCAGTTCTTC.

The chain has TRBV5-5 and TRBJ2-2; D possibly corresponds to TRBD2 (5 bases). The germline V gene has CDR1 SGHKS and CDR2 YYEKEE (reference sequence). The CDR3 has 15 amino acids. The V gene lost 1 base and the J gene lost 1 base, with 8 bases spanning the gap. CDR3 nucleotides: TGTGCCAGCAGCTTGTCCGGGGTGAACACCGGGGAGCTGTTTTTT. It specifies CASSLSGVNTGELFF.

The table lists this clonotype with many counts. J is TRBJ2-5 and V is TRBV10-3, with D unclear. Germline lookup yields CDR1 ENHRY and CDR2 SYGVKD. The CDR3 loop spans 13 amino acids. V lost 4 bases to trimming and J lost 9 bases, with 15 bases between them. Here the CDR3 reads CAISATLINAQYF. The CDR3 DNA sequence: TGTGCCATCAGTGCAACCTTGATAAATGCCCAGTACTTC.

The CDR3 DNA follows: TGTGCCAGCAGTCGGGTTGGAAATTCACCCCTCCACTTT. Amino acid sequence: CASSRVGNSPLHF. The chain is built from TRBV12-3 or TRBV12-4 and TRBJ1-6; no firm D call. The CDR3 has 13 amino acids. V lost 5 bases, J lost 7 bases, and 9 bases lay in between.

The rearrangement links TRBV2 to TRBJ2-7; 12 bases line up with TRBD2. In germline, CDR1 is SNHLY, CDR2 FYNNEI. Trimming at V came to 4 bases and at J to 4 bases, leaving 5 bases not matched to a gene. The CDR3 covers 15 residues. Here the CDR3 reads CASSARLAGVYEQYF. The CDR3 coding sequence is TGTGCCAGCAGTGCGAGACTAGCGGGAGTTTACGAGCAGTACTTC.

This clonotype was found many times. This rearrangement joins TRBV10-1 to TRBJ1-5, with 8 bases matching TRBD1. The CDR3 totals 14 residues. Germline CDR1 WNHNN, CDR2 SYGVQD (reference sequence). The trim removed 10 bases at V and 7 bases at J, leaving 12 bases unmatched. The CDR3 sequence: CATSTGQDRQPQHF. The CDR3 nucleotides are TGCGCCACCTCCACGGGACAGGATCGCCAGCCCCAGCATTTT.

The chain joins TRBV6-4 to TRBJ2-1; 10 bases are a match to TRBD2. Germline trimming cut 9 bases from V and 6 bases from J; bases unmatched to any gene: 2. The CDR3 runs to 12 residues. CDR1 is MRHNA and CDR2 is SNTAGT in the germline V gene. CDR3 region: CASSSGSNEQFF. DNA of the CDR3: TGTGCCAGTTCTAGCGGGAGCAATGAGCAGTTCTTC.

This chain connects TRBV2 to TRBJ2-7; the match to TRBD2 covers 10 bases. V shed 6 bases and J 2 bases; nucleotides not matched to a gene: 7. The CDR3 loop spans 15 amino acids. Germline V gives CDR1 SNHLY, CDR2 FYNNEI. CDR3 in amino acids: CASRSRTSGTYEQYF. The DNA of the CDR3 is TGTGCCAGCAGGTCCCGGACTAGCGGAACCTACGAGCAGTACTTC. The full variable domain, completed using reference TRBV2 and TRBJ2-7, is EPEVTQTPSHQVTQMGQEVILRCVPISNHLYFYWYRQILGQKVEFLVSFYNNEISEKSEIFDDQFSVERPDGSNFTLKIRSTKLEDSAMYFCASRSRTSGTYEQYFGPGTRLTVT.

This clonotype showed up many times. This chain joins TRBV12-3 or TRBV12-4 and TRBJ1-2, with a tentative D call TRBD1 (6 bases). V was shortened by 6 bases and J by 4 bases, with 18 bases between the two germline ends. CDR3 size: 15 residues. CDR3 protein: CASSLGGGAGYGYTF. The CDR3, as DNA: TGTGCCAGCAGCCTTGGGGGGGGCGCGGGCTATGGCTACACCTTC.

This clonotype was detected ten times or more. The chain links TRBV19 to TRBJ1-2; 8 bases align to TRBD1. The CDR3 is 14 residues long. The trim removed 6 bases at V and 3 bases at J, leaving 6 bases unmatched. Germline V gene data show CDR1 as LNHDA and CDR2 as SQIVND (reference sequence). CDR3 sequence: CASSRQGQDYGYTF. The CDR3 DNA follows: TGTGCCAGTAGCCGACAGGGGCAAGACTATGGCTACACCTTC.

J is TRBJ1-2 and V is TRBV9, with a weak D call TRBD1 (5 bases). Germline V CDR1 and CDR2: SGDLS, YYNGEE. V lost 2 bases to trimming and J lost 2 bases, with 13 bases between them. The CDR3 covers 15 residues. In DNA form, the CDR3 reads TGTGCCAGCAGCGTTGGGGGGTTGAGAAACTATGGCTACACCTTC. Translating gives CASSVGGLRNYGYTF. The variable domain in full, with the rest retrieved from reference TRBV9 and TRBJ1-2, is DSGVTQTPKHLITATGQRVTLRCSPRSGDLSVYWYQQSLDQGLQFLIQYYNGEERAKGNILERFSAQQFPDLHSELNLSSLELGDSALYFCASSVGGLRNYGYTFGSGTRLTVV.

This clonotype has ten or more counts. The chain joins TRBV24-1 to TRBJ2-7, with TRBD2 matching 13 bases. J was trimmed by 9 bases and V by 3 bases; bases with no gene match: 10. Germline V lookup: CDR1 KGHDR, CDR2 SFDVKD. This CDR3 contains 16 residues. CDR3 protein: CATSDPRLAGGSVQYF. The CDR3 DNA reads TGTGCCACCAGTGATCCAAGACTAGCGGGGGGCTCGGTGCAGTACTTC.

As concerns this clonotype: A single base separates this from a much larger clone, so it may be a read error. CDR3 in DNA: TGCGTCAGCAGCTTGGGTGGACAGGCCCCCCCCGGGGAGCTGTTTTTT. Translation: CVSSLGGQAPPGELFF. This chain connects TRBV5-1 to TRBJ2-2; 7 bases match TRBD1. The CDR3 has 16 amino acids. Germline V gene sequence: CDR1 SGHRS, CDR2 YFSETQ.

CDR3 loop: CASSLIGPSYEQYF. In DNA, the CDR3 is TGTGCCAGCAGCTTAATCGGCCCCTCCTACGAGCAGTACTTC. This chain connects TRBV7-3 to TRBJ2-7; D is undetermined. This CDR3 is built from 14 residues. The V end was cut by 1 base, the J end by 0 bases, with 7 bases between. Germline V gives CDR1 SGHTA, CDR2 FQGTGA.

The V and J genes are TRBV20-1 and TRBJ2-7, with 13 bases aligning to TRBD2. The CDR3 is made up of 16 amino acids. Germline trimming cut 1 base from V and 6 bases from J; bases unmatched to any gene: 9. The germline V gene has CDR1 DFQATT and CDR2 SNEGSKA (reference sequence). CDR3 residues: CSARASGTSGNLEQYF. In DNA, the CDR3 is TGCAGTGCTAGAGCTAGCGGGACTAGCGGGAATCTCGAGCAGTACTTC.

The rearrangement links TRBV7-3 to TRBJ2-5; possible D gene TRBD2, 6 bases. Germline values: CDR1 SGHTA, CDR2 FQGTGA. Trimming removed 2 bases at V and 5 bases at J, with 12 bases between. The CDR3 is made up of 14 amino acids. The CDR3 nucleotides are TGTGCCAGCAGCTTAGATCATGGGAGGGAGACCCAGTACTTC. It codes for CASSLDHGRETQYF.

This clonotype was counted once. V is TRBV11-1 and J is TRBJ1-1; possibly TRBD1 for D (5 bases). This CDR3 region has 14 residues. Germline V gene lookup returns CDR1 SGHAT and CDR2 FQDESV (reference sequence). Trimming cost V 5 bases and J 2 bases, with 12 bases left between them. The CDR3 DNA sequence: TGTGCCAGCAGCCCGGGACGGATTAACACTGAAGCTTTCTTT. Protein sequence: CASSPGRINTEAFF.

The V gene is TRBV6-5, the J gene TRBJ2-7; 11 bases align to TRBD1. The ends lost 5 bases at V and 5 bases at J; junction bases unmatched: 2. This CDR3 spans 13 amino acids. Germline assignment: CDR1 MNHEY and CDR2 SVGAGI. In DNA form, the CDR3 reads TGTGCCAGCAGTCGGGACAGGGGGGACGAGCAGTACTTC. Its protein is CASSRDRGDEQYF.

V usage is TRBV15 and J usage is TRBJ2-7; 7 bases line up with TRBD2. Trimming took 0 bases from V and 2 from J; bases not matched to a gene: 7. Germline values: CDR1 LNHNV, CDR2 YYDKDF (reference sequence). This CDR3 has 16 amino acids. The CDR3 sequence: CATSRDGAGVTYEQYF. CDR3 DNA: TGTGCCACCAGCAGAGATGGGGCGGGAGTCACCTACGAGCAGTACTTC.

This clonotype has a handful of counts. The chain has TRBV14 and TRBJ1-1, with D tentatively TRBD1 (5 bases). The CDR3 length is 16 residues. CDR1 SGHDN and CDR2 FVKESK come from the germline V gene. V lost 1 base, J lost 5 bases, and 17 bases lay in between. CDR3 in amino acids: CASSQVYVVRGTEAFF. DNA for the CDR3: TGTGCCAGCAGCCAAGTCTACGTGGTTAGGGGAACTGAAGCTTTCTTT.